A selection of T cell receptor beta chains follows, all from one sample in a study of T cell repertoires in cytomegalovirus infection. TCRdb fed the reads into MiXCR, producing one record per CDR3 protein. The sample lists 110,000 to 150,000 distinct CDR3 sequences; roughly 6% were seen once. The sample taken for sequencing was PBMCs. These receptors were obtained from a human donor in good health (CMV status not recorded). Some clones in this sample may be carry-over from other donors' samples. CDR3s include the opening cysteine and the closing phenylalanine or tryptophan. A D gene is named only where the DNA matches it firmly. Clone sizes are given selectively: once, few, many, or a class where the clone is expanded.

d_gene	abundance	v_gene	j_gene	CDR3nt	CDR3aa
NA	many	TRBV7-2	TRBJ1-2	TGTGCCAGCAGCCCAGCTACGGCGACGTTACTCTACACCTTC	CASSPATATLLYTF
NA	NA	TRBV5-1	TRBJ2-5	TGCGCCAGCAGCTTGGAAGGGAGTGAGACCCAGTACTTC	CASSLEGSETQYF
TRBD1	many	TRBV2	TRBJ2-7	TGTGCCAGCAGTGAAGCGCTTCGCACAGGGGTTGGGGAGCAGTACTTC	CASSEALRTGVGEQYF
NA	few	TRBV27	TRBJ1-4	TGTGCCAGCGGGCTGCCACCGGGGATTGGGGCTAATGAAAAACTGTTTTTT	CASGLPPGIGANEKLFF
TRBD1	NA	TRBV6-1	TRBJ2-3	TGTGCCAGCAGTCCCCAGACAGGGCTGATCGGAACGCAGTATTTT	CASSPQTGLIGTQYF
TRBD1	NA	TRBV23-1	TRBJ1-5	TGCGCCAGCAGTGTCAGGGGGCGGAATCAGCCCCAGCATTTT	CASSVRGRNQPQHF
NA	many	TRBV7-9	TRBJ2-3	TGTGCCAGCAGTCAGACTAGGAGCCTAGCCTCACCCATGGATACGCAGTATTTT	CASSQTRSLASPMDTQYF
TRBD2	NA	TRBV6-2/TRBV6-3	TRBJ2-3	TGTGCCAGCAGTACCGGGACTAGCGGGGCACTTAGCACAGATACGCAGTATTTT	CASSTGTSGALSTDTQYF
NA	many	TRBV11-2	TRBJ2-5	TGTGCCAGCTCGAGGGGCCAAGAGACCCAGTACTTC	CASSRGQETQYF
TRBD2	once	TRBV20-1	TRBJ2-1	TGCAGTGCTGATGCCCTAGCGGGGAGCGATGAGCAGTTCTTC	CSADALAGSDEQFF
NA	few	TRBV6-2/TRBV6-3	TRBJ1-5	TGTGCCAGCAGTTACGGGACGAATAGCAATCAGCCCCAGCATTTT	CASSYGTNSNQPQHF
TRBD1	many	TRBV11-1	TRBJ2-5	TGTGCCAGCAGCTTCTATCCAGGGGGAGAGACCCAGTACTTC	CASSFYPGGETQYF
TRBD2	many	TRBV7-2	TRBJ2-5	TGTGCCAGCAGCTTAGCAGGTCGACTAGCGGGAGCCGTAAGCCAAGAGACCCAGTACTTC	CASSLAGRLAGAVSQETQYF
TRBD1	NA	TRBV10-3	TRBJ2-7	TGTGCCATCGGGACAGGAGGATACGAGCAGTACTTC	CAIGTGGYEQYF
TRBD1	many	TRBV27	TRBJ1-5	TGTGCCAGCAGTTCCTGGACAGGGGGTTCCCTGGGCAATCAGCCCCAGCATTTT	CASSSWTGGSLGNQPQHF
NA	few	TRBV20-1	TRBJ2-5	TGCAGTGCTAGGGGGGATATCGGGTCCCGGGAGACCCAGTACTTC	CSARGDIGSRETQYF
NA	many	TRBV25-1	TRBJ2-7	TGTGCCAGCAGTGAAGGCGCAGATTATGTCTCCTACGAGCAGTACTTC	CASSEGADYVSYEQYF
TRBD1	few	TRBV12-3/TRBV12-4	TRBJ1-2	TGTGCCAGCAGTTTACAGGGGGCTGCGAGCTACACCTTC	CASSLQGAASYTF
NA	many	TRBV20-1	TRBJ1-4	TGCAGTGCTAGGAGAAGTGAAAAACTGTTTTTT	CSARRSEKLFF
NA	many	TRBV6-2/TRBV6-3	TRBJ1-1	TGTGCCAGCAGTTACAAGGTTCGCTCCCCGGACACTGAAGCTTTCTTT	CASSYKVRSPDTEAFF
TRBD1	few	TRBV7-9	TRBJ2-5	TGTGCCAGCAGCTCAAATGTTGGGACAGGATACCAAGAGACCCAGTACTTC	CASSSNVGTGYQETQYF
NA	many	TRBV20-1	TRBJ2-3	TGCAGTGCCAAAGCTGGGTACGGGGGGCTGGATACGCAGTATTTT	CSAKAGYGGLDTQYF
TRBD1	NA	TRBV7-2	TRBJ2-7	TGTGCCAGCAGCTCACAAACAGGGGACTCCTACGAGCAGTACTTC	CASSSQTGDSYEQYF
NA	many	TRBV7-2	TRBJ1-2	TGTGCCAGCAGCCCTACGGCGGCAACCCAGGGGGGCTACACCTTC	CASSPTAATQGGYTF
TRBD1	many	TRBV7-2	TRBJ1-1	TGTGCCAGCAGCTTAGTGGGGACAGCAGCTTTCTTT	CASSLVGTAAFF
TRBD1	many	TRBV7-8	TRBJ1-2	TGTGCCAGCAGCGAGGCCGGGACAGGGCTGGACTATGGCTACACCTTC	CASSEAGTGLDYGYTF
NA	NA	TRBV24-1	TRBJ1-1	TGTGCCACCAGTGATTCAGGACCCAACACTGAAGCTTTCTTT	CATSDSGPNTEAFF